Presented here are 16 T cell receptor beta chains from one specimen sequenced in a study of T cell repertoires in cytomegalovirus infection (dated by TCRdb to the late 2010s). Sequenced on an Illumina HiSeq 1500. TCRdb reran the public reads through fastp at Q25 and MiXCR, keeping productive beta chains. One record per CDR3 amino acid sequence lists the most common genes and DNA. Across this sample there are about 890,000 distinct CDR3 sequences, with 30% to 40% seen only once. The ten largest clones add up to more than 12% of the sample. Sample treatment or condition, as interpreted from the label and publication: in vitro stimulation with specific CMV peptide epitopes to enrich CMV-specific T cells. Antigens for these TCRs are unknown. This material consisted of cultured CD8+ T cells from PBMCs, taken from culture after CMV antigen stimulation. These receptors were obtained from a human donor in good health (CMV status not recorded). Some clones in this sample may be carry-over from other donors' samples.

CDR3 bases: TGTGCCAGCACCATGGGGGGGGATGAATATGGCTACACCTTC. Protein product: CASTMGGDEYGYTF. The rearrangement links TRBV7-4 to TRBJ1-2; D is possibly TRBD1 (5 bases). The CDR3 length is 14 residues. CDR1 is SGHVT and CDR2 is SQSDAQ in the germline V gene. V lost 7 bases and J lost 5, with 17 bases in between. Looking up the rest from reference TRBV7-4 and TRBJ1-2 gives the full variable domain: GAGVSQSPRYKVAKRGRDVALRCDSISGHVTLYWYRQTLGQGSEVLTYSQSDAQRDKSGRPSGRFSAERPERSVSTLKIQRTEQGDSAVYLCASTMGGDEYGYTFGSGTRLTVV.

This clonotype has a handful of counts. The rearrangement links TRBV7-8 to TRBJ1-4; D is undetermined. The CDR3 totals 13 residues. Germline CDR1 and CDR2: SGHVS and FQNEAQ. Trimming took off 0 bases at V and 11 bases at J, with 10 bases between the two ends. CDR3 sequence (DNA): TGTGCCAGCAGCTTAGCGCGGCAGCCGAAACTGTTTTTT. It yields the protein CASSLARQPKLFF.

A few counts support this clonotype. The V and J genes are TRBV6-5 and TRBJ1-2; TRBD1 aligns across 10 bases. Germline V lookup: CDR1 MNHEY, CDR2 SVGAGI. This CDR3 spans 17 amino acids. The V gene end was trimmed by 6 bases and the J gene end by 4 bases; junction bases not matched to a gene: 14. The CDR3 nucleotides read TGTGCCAGCAGAAACGATAACGGACAGGGGGACGCCTATGGCTACACCTTC. It yields the protein CASRNDNGQGDAYGYTF.

This chain's CDR3 is CASSEPGEQYF. In nucleotides, the CDR3 is TGTGCCAGCAGTGAACCGGGCGAGCAGTACTTC. The chain uses TRBV2 and TRBJ2-7; D remains unclear. With 2 bases removed from V and 6 bases from J, the gap between germline ends came to 5 bases. CDR3 length: 11 residues. CDR1 is SNHLY and CDR2 is FYNNEI in the germline V gene.

This chain links TRBV5-5 with TRBJ2-1, with a weak D call TRBD2 (6 bases). Germline CDR1 reads SGHKS; CDR2 reads YYEKEE (reference sequence). This CDR3 is 12 amino acids long. V was pared by 3 bases and J by 6 bases, with 7 bases between. CDR3 in DNA: TGTGCCAGCAGCTGGACTATCAATGAGCAGTTCTTC. It yields the protein CASSWTINEQFF.

Points on this clonotype: This may be a read error, as it is one base from a much larger clone. The chain is built from TRBV7-6 and TRBJ2-1, with TRBD2 matching 10 bases. This CDR3 has 14 residues. Germline V gives CDR1 SGHVS, CDR2 FNYEAQ. Written as DNA, the CDR3 is TGTGTCAGCAGCCCTAGCGGGGGCCTCAATGAGCAGTTCTTC. Translation gives CVSSPSGGLNEQFF.

This clonotype has a count of ten or more. V gene TRBV7-2 combines with J gene TRBJ1-2; D might be TRBD1 (6 bases). V lost 2 bases and J 2 bases, leaving 12 bases between the germline ends. The CDR3 extends over 15 amino acids. Germline loops: CDR1 SGHTA, CDR2 FQGNSA. The CDR3 region has the DNA TGTGCCAGCAGCTTAACAGGGCTGGGGAACTATGGCTACACCTTC. The encoded protein is CASSLTGLGNYGYTF.

This clonotype appeared a few times. The CDR3 is CASSPGRGQETQYF. CDR3 DNA sequence: TGTGCCAGCAGCCCAGGGAGGGGGCAAGAGACCCAGTACTTC. The chain uses TRBV11-3 and TRBJ2-5, with a tentative D call TRBD2 (7 bases). The CDR3 loop spans 14 amino acids. Trimming took 5 bases from V and 2 from J, leaving 12 bases between them. Germline V gene data show CDR1 as SGHNT and CDR2 as YENEEA.

The V call is TRBV19, the J call TRBJ2-7, with TRBD1 as a possible D gene (6 bases). The CDR3 is made up of 16 amino acids. V lost 1 base, J lost 5 bases, and 18 bases lay in between. CDR1 is LNHDA and CDR2 is SQIVND in the germline V gene (reference sequence). The DNA for the CDR3 is TGTGCCAGTAGTATAGTAGGGACACCTTACTTCAACGAGCAGTACTTC. This codes for CASSIVGTPYFNEQYF.

This chain links TRBV11-3 with TRBJ2-1; maybe TRBD2 (7 bases). V lost 0 bases and J lost 4, with 13 bases in between. The CDR3 loop spans 16 amino acids. Looked up from germline, CDR1 is SGHNT and CDR2 is YENEEA. The CDR3 sequence is CASSLEGGGDYNEQFF. The CDR3 region has the DNA TGTGCCAGCAGCTTAGAAGGGGGGGGCGATTACAATGAGCAGTTCTTC.

This clonotype has only a few counts. J is TRBJ2-7 and V is TRBV28, with TRBD2 matching over 9 bases. V lost 5 bases, J lost 2 bases, and 7 bases stayed unmatched. The germline gives CDR1 MDHEN, CDR2 SYDVKM. CDR3 size: 15 residues. CDR3 loop: CASSPRTSVAYEQYV. The DNA of the CDR3 is TGTGCCAGCAGTCCTCGGACTAGCGTCGCCTACGAGCAGTACGTC.

This clonotype was observed a handful of times. The V and J genes are TRBV10-3 and TRBJ2-7, with a possible D match to TRBD1 (5 bases). Germline lookup yields CDR1 ENHRY and CDR2 SYGVKD. The germline V and J ends were trimmed by 6 bases and 0 bases, with 15 bases remaining between them. The CDR3 is 15 amino acids. In DNA, the CDR3 is TGTGCCATCAGGATCCAGGGTTCCTCCTCCTACGAGCAGTACTTC. The encoded protein is CAIRIQGSSSYEQYF.

This clonotype has more than one count but fewer than ten. This sequence joins TRBV27 and TRBJ1-1, with D uncertain. The CDR3 consists of 13 residues. The germline gives CDR1 MNHEY, CDR2 SMNVEV (reference sequence). Trimming removed 2 bases at V and 4 bases at J, with 8 bases between. CDR3 residues: CASSLSLLTEAFF. CDR3 sequence (DNA): TGTGCCAGCAGTTTAAGTCTACTCACTGAAGCTTTCTTT.

V is TRBV19 and J is TRBJ1-2; 10 bases fit TRBD1. This CDR3 region has 15 residues. From germline, CDR1 is LNHDA and CDR2 SQIVND (reference sequence). Trimming removed 3 bases from V and 3 bases from J; junction bases left unmatched: 4. The CDR3 loop is CASSISTGGDYGYTF. CDR3 DNA sequence: TGTGCCAGTAGTATCTCGACAGGGGGCGACTATGGCTACACCTTC.

V usage is TRBV6-6 and J usage is TRBJ1-2, with 7 positions matching TRBD1. V was pared by 10 bases and J by 7 bases, with 9 bases of the junction left unmatched. The CDR3 totals 12 residues. The germline CDR1 and CDR2 sequences are MNHNY and SVGAGI (reference sequence). The CDR3 bases are TGTGCCATTTTCCGGGACAGCGGTGGCTACACCTTC. Protein product: CAIFRDSGGYTF.

The chain joins TRBV4-1 to TRBJ1-1; D is unresolved. The CDR3 has 15 amino acids. V shed 3 bases and J shed 8 bases, with 19 bases lying between them. Germline CDR1 and CDR2: MGHRA and YSYEKL. The CDR3: CASSHSLGLGIEAFF. CDR3 DNA sequence: TGCGCCAGCAGCCATTCTCTGGGATTGGGGATAGAAGCTTTCTTT.